The sequence of this T cell receptor (beta chain) was determined in a study of shared clonotypes between healthy human individuals. Overall study context: There were three CD4 naive, three CD4 memory, two CD8 naive and one CD8 memory plates per donor.

Tens of thousands of T cell genomes (roughly 220 ng DNA) went into each sorted-subset replicate. The repertoire was sequenced with immunoSEQ multiplex PCR; TCRdb's copy has only in-frame clones and lacks some. The sample yields roughly 2.2 million clones, 93% seen once. The CDR3 extends over 16 amino acids. CDR1 and CDR2 from the germline V gene are SGHNT and YENEEA. The J segment lost 4 bases and the V segment lost 5 bases, leaving 8 bases of the junction unmatched. This TCR was recovered from a man younger than 30 in good health. Some clones in this sample may be carry-over from other donors' samples. Source material: naive CD4+ T cells from PBMCs. Subset defined: CD45RA+ positively selected. The V and J genes are TRBV11-3 and TRBJ1-6; 7 bases are a match to TRBD1. This chain's CDR3 is CASSSRDSGYNSPLHF. In DNA form, the CDR3 reads TGTGCCAGCAGCAGCCGGGACAGCGGATATAATTCACCCCTCCACTTT.